What follows are 19 T cell receptor beta chains derived from one specimen sequenced in a study of blood T cell repertoires in COVID-19. Profiled with immunoSEQ multiplex PCR; TCRdb holds only in-frame clones, not every one. This table has approximately 94,000 clones, approximately 86% appearing once. Specimen: peripheral blood. The receptors were sampled from a human donor in a cohort sampled during active COVID-19.

V usage is TRBV18 and J usage is TRBJ2-3, with 7 bases fitting TRBD2. This CDR3 is built from 17 residues. V shed 0 bases and J 0 bases; nucleotides not matched to a gene: 6. Germline values: CDR1 KGHSH, CDR2 LQKENI. The CDR3 region is CASSPPRQRGSTDTQYF. DNA of the CDR3: TGTGCCAGCTCACCACCGCGGCAGCGGGGTAGCACAGATACGCAGTATTTT.

This clone occurred once. This sequence joins TRBV4-1 and TRBJ2-4; TRBD1 might be the D (5 bases). With 3 bases removed from V and 0 bases from J, the gap between germline ends came to 9 bases. The V gene's germline CDR1 is MGHRA and CDR2 YSYEKL. The CDR3 extends over 15 amino acids. CDR3 residues: CASSHGRVAKNIQYF. CDR3 in DNA: TGCGCCAGCAGCCACGGCAGGGTAGCCAAAAACATTCAGTACTTC.

Only one count was recorded for this clone. The chain has TRBV7-2 and TRBJ2-5; D may be TRBD1 (5 bases). The V and J ends lost 5 bases and 5 bases respectively, with 18 bases between them. CDR3 length: 15 amino acids. CDR1 and CDR2 from the germline V gene are SGHTA and FQGNSA. The CDR3 sequence is CASSPWGQGRETQYF. The CDR3 bases are TGTGCCAGCAGCCCATGGGGCCAGGGTCGGGAGACCCAGTACTTC.

This clone was seen only once. The rearrangement uses TRBV11-2 and TRBJ1-4; D remains ambiguous. V was shortened by 4 bases and J by 8 bases, with 8 bases between the two germline ends. In germline, CDR1 is SGHAT, CDR2 FQNNGV. The CDR3 is made up of 12 amino acids. CDR3 in amino acids: CASSSSGEKLFF. DNA for the CDR3: TGTGCCAGCAGCTCCTCAGGAGAAAAACTGTTTTTT.

This clone was detected once. The chain joins TRBV28 to TRBJ2-4; D is perhaps TRBD2 (6 bases). The V and J ends lost 6 bases and 4 bases respectively, with 16 bases between them. CDR1 and CDR2 from the germline V gene are MDHEN and SYDVKM. The CDR3 is made up of 15 amino acids. The CDR3 DNA follows: TGTGCCAGCAGGTCCAGGGTGGAGGGGAAAAACATTCAGTACTTC. It translates to CASRSRVEGKNIQYF.

V usage is TRBV5-6 and J usage is TRBJ2-7; tentatively, D is TRBD2 (5 bases). Trimming shortened V by 0 bases and J by 3 bases, and 13 bases separated the two germline ends. This CDR3 has 15 amino acids. Germline assignment: CDR1 SGHDT and CDR2 YYEEEE. For the CDR3, the DNA is TGTGCCAGCAGCTTGGAATCGGGGTCGCTCTACGAGCAGTACTTC. This sequence encodes CASSLESGSLYEQYF.

The chain combines TRBV5-1 with TRBJ1-3; D call uncertain. The CDR3 is made up of 15 amino acids. Trimming cost V 0 bases and J 0 bases, with 7 bases left between them. Germline CDR1 SGHRS, CDR2 YFSETQ. The CDR3 nucleotides are TGCGCCAGCAGCTTGGAGCCGGGCTCTGGAAACACCATATATTTT. Protein product: CASSLEPGSGNTIYF.

V gene TRBV7-9 combines with J gene TRBJ2-7, with TRBD2 matching over 7 bases. V lost 0 bases and J lost 4; bases outside the gene matches: 3. Germline assignment: CDR1 SEHNR and CDR2 FQNEAQ (reference sequence). The length of the CDR3 is 14 residues. The chain's CDR3 is CASSLAGGPYEQYF. In nucleotides, the CDR3 is TGTGCCAGCAGCTTAGCGGGAGGGCCTTACGAGCAGTACTTC.

The chain carries TRBV19 and TRBJ2-7; weak D call: TRBD2 (5 bases). Trimming removed 3 bases at V and 4 bases at J, with 13 bases between. The CDR3 is 14 residues long. Germline-derived CDR1 and CDR2 are LNHDA and SQIVND (reference sequence). For the CDR3, the DNA is TGTGCCAGTAGTATTTATGTGGGAGCATACGAGCAGTACTTC. This sequence encodes CASSIYVGAYEQYF.

The gene calls are TRBV5-6 and TRBJ1-5; D perhaps matches TRBD1 (6 bases). The CDR3 is 16 residues long. V dropped 5 bases and J dropped 2 bases, with 17 bases sitting between them. Germline V gene sequence: CDR1 SGHDT, CDR2 YYEEEE. CDR3 sequence reads: CASSSYRARGNQPQHF. Written as DNA, the CDR3 is TGTGCCAGCAGTTCCTACAGGGCCAGAGGCAATCAGCCCCAGCATTTT. Looking up the rest from reference TRBV5-6 and TRBJ1-5 gives the full variable domain: DAGVTQSPTHLIKTRGQQVTLRCSPKSGHDTVSWYQQALGQGPQFIFQYYEEEERQRGNFPDRFSGHQFPNYSSELNVNALLLGDSALYLCASSSYRARGNQPQHFGDGTRLSIL.

This chain uses TRBV20-1 with TRBJ2-5; TRBD1 aligns across 9 bases. CDR3 length equals 15 residues. Trimming cost V 3 bases and J 4 bases; bases outside gene matches: 9. Per the germline V gene, CDR1 is DFQATT and CDR2 is SNEGSKA (reference sequence). CDR3 sequence (DNA): TGCAGTGCTAGTTTGGGACAGGGTTCGGGAGAGACCCAGTACTTC. Protein: CSASLGQGSGETQYF.

J is TRBJ2-2 and V is TRBV27, with D perhaps TRBD2 (6 bases). Per the germline V gene, CDR1 is MNHEY and CDR2 is SMNVEV (reference sequence). This CDR3 region has 18 residues. The ends were cut back, 3 bases at V and 2 bases at J, with 19 bases in the middle. In nucleotides, the CDR3 is TGTGCCAGCAGTTTGGAGAGGGCTGGGAGGACAAACACCGGGGAGCTGTTTTTT. Translated, it gives CASSLERAGRTNTGELFF.

The rearrangement links TRBV4-3 to TRBJ2-3; possibly TRBD2 for D (6 bases). The V and J ends lost 0 bases and 1 base respectively, with 11 bases between them. CDR3 length equals 16 residues. CDR1 and CDR2 (germline): LGHNA, YSLEER. The CDR3: CASSQDLGGRTDTQYF. The CDR3 DNA is TGCGCCAGCAGCCAAGATCTCGGGGGTCGCACAGATACGCAGTATTTT.

This clone was observed a handful of times. J is TRBJ1-1 and V is TRBV3-1 (or the pseudogene TRBV3-2), with D possibly matching TRBD1 (5 bases). CDR1 is LGHDT, CDR2 YNNKEL, per germline (reference sequence). This CDR3 has 14 amino acids. With 4 bases removed from V and 1 base from J, the gap between germline ends came to 10 bases. CDR3 bases: TGTGCCAGCAGCCGGTTCACAGGGAACACTGAAGCTTTCTTT. Protein sequence: CASSRFTGNTEAFF.

This clone was counted once. The V and J genes are TRBV5-1 and TRBJ2-7; D gene unclear. The CDR3 sequence is 13 residues long. Germline CDR1 is SGHRS and CDR2 is YFSETQ. Trimming shortened V by 6 bases and J by 0 bases, and 10 bases separated the two germline ends. CDR3 DNA sequence: TGCGCCAGCAAACGCGAGCGCTCCTACGAGCAGTACTTC. Protein: CASKRERSYEQYF.

V is TRBV7-2 and J is TRBJ2-1; 10 bases line up with TRBD1. The V and J ends lost 5 bases and 7 bases, in that order; junction bases with no gene match: 5. Germline V gene sequence: CDR1 SGHTA, CDR2 FQGNSA. This CDR3 is built from 14 residues. CDR3 in DNA: TGTGCCAGCAGCCCAGGACAGGGGGGGAATGAGCAGTTCTTC. Translating it yields CASSPGQGGNEQFF. The variable domain in full, completed from reference TRBV7-2 and TRBJ2-1, reads GAGVSQSPSNKVTEKGKDVELRCDPISGHTALYWYRQSLGQGLEFLIYFQGNSAPDKSGLPSDRFSAERTGGSVSTLTIQRTQQEDSAVYLCASSPGQGGNEQFFGPGTRLTVL.

This clone is a singleton in its sample. The chain carries TRBV12-3 or TRBV12-4 and TRBJ2-7; 8 bases are shared with TRBD1. The CDR3 has 13 amino acids. With V trimmed by 3 bases and J by 7 bases, 5 bases remained unmatched. The CDR3 is CASSFGQGGEQYF. CDR3 nucleotide sequence: TGTGCCAGCAGTTTCGGACAGGGCGGTGAGCAGTACTTC.

The table lists this clone with a count of one. This sample also contains other DNA sequences that code for the same CDR3. The chain carries TRBV19 and TRBJ2-7, with 8 bases matching TRBD1. The V and J ends lost 9 bases and 0 bases, in that order; junction bases with no gene match: 7. CDR1 and CDR2 (germline): LNHDA, SQIVND (reference sequence). The length of the CDR3 is 14 residues. CDR3 nucleotide sequence: TGTGCCAGCCGGAGGGACAGGTCCTCCTACGAGCAGTACTTC. Amino acids: CASRRDRSSYEQYF.

V is TRBV4-3 and J is TRBJ1-5; 10 nucleotides align to TRBD1. Germline values: CDR1 LGHNA, CDR2 YSLEER. CDR3 length: 14 residues. V dropped 4 bases and J dropped 5; count of bases not matched to a gene: 2. The CDR3 DNA is TGCGCCAGCAGCCGGGGGACAGGGGATCAGCCCCAGCATTTT. Amino acids: CASSRGTGDQPQHF.